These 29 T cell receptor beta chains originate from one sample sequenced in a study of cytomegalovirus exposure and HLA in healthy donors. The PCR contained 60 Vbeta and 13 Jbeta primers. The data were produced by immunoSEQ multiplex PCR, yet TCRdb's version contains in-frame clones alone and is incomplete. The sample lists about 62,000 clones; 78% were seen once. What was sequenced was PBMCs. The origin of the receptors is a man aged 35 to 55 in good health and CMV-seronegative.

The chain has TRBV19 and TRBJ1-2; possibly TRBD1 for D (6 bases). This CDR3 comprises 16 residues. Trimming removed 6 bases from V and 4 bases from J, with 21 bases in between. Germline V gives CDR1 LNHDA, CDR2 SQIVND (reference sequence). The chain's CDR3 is CASSRQQGGLGYGYTF. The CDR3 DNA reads TGTGCCAGTAGCCGTCAACAGGGAGGGCTCGGCTATGGCTACACCTTC.

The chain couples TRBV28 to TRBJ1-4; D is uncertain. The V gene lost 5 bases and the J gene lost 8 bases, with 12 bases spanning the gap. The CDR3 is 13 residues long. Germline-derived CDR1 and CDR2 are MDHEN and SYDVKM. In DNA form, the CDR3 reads TGTGCCAGCAGTATGGGAGGCGAGGAAAAACTGTTTTTT. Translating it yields CASSMGGEEKLFF. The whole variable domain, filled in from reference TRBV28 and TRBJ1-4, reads DVKVTQSSRYLVKRTGEKVFLECVQDMDHENMFWYRQDPGLGLRLIYFSYDVKMKEKGDIPEGYSVSREKKERFSLILESASTNQTSMYLCASSMGGEEKLFFGSGTQLSVL.

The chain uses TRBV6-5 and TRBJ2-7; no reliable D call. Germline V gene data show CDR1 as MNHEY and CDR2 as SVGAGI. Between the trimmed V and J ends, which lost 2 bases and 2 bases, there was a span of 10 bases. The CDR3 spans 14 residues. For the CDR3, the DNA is TGTGCCAGCAGTTACAATAGAGGAACCTACGAGCAGTACTTC. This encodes CASSYNRGTYEQYF.

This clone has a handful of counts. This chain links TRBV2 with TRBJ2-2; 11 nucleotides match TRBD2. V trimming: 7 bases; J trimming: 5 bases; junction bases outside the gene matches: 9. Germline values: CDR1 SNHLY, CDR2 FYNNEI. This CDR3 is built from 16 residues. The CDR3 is CASNTGSSGGTGELFF. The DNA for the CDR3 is TGTGCCAGCAATACGGGGTCTAGCGGGGGGACCGGGGAGCTGTTTTTT.

The CDR3 is CASSEATGGYTF. CDR3 DNA: TGTGCCAGCAGTGAAGCCACGGGTGGCTACACCTTC. The chain employs TRBV6-5 and TRBJ1-2, with D uncertain. CDR1 is MNHEY, CDR2 SVGAGI, per germline. The CDR3 has 12 residues. V lost 5 bases to trimming and J lost 7 bases, with 11 bases between them.

CDR3 in amino acids: CASTQENSNQPQHF. The CDR3 bases are TGTGCCAGCACACAGGAGAATAGCAATCAGCCCCAGCATTTT. V gene TRBV2 combines with J gene TRBJ1-5; the D gene is possibly TRBD1 (5 bases). CDR1 is SNHLY and CDR2 is FYNNEI in the germline V gene. CDR3 length: 14 residues. The V and J ends lost 7 bases and 0 bases respectively, with 10 bases between them.

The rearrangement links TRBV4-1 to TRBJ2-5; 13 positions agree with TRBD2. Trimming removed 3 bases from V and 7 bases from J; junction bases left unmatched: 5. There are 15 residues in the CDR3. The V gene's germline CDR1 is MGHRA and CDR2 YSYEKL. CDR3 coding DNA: TGCGCCAGCAGCCAGGGACTAGCGGGGAGAGGGACCCAGTACTTC. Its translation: CASSQGLAGRGTQYF.

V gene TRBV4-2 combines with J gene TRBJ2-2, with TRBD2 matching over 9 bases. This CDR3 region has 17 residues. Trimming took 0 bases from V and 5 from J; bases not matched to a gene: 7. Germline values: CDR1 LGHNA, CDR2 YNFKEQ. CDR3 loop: CASSQERLAGRTGELFF. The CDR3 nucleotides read TGTGCCAGCAGCCAAGAGAGGCTAGCGGGAAGGACCGGGGAGCTGTTTTTT.

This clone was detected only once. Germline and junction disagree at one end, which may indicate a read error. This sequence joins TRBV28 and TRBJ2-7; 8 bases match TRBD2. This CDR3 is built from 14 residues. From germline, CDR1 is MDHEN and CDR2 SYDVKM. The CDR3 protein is CATSKSGGTYEQYF. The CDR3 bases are TGTGCCACCAGTAAAAGCGGGGGTACCTACGAGCAGTACTTC. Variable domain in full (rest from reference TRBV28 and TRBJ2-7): DVKVTQSSRYLVKRTGEKVFLECVQDMDHENMFWYRQDPGLGLRLIYFSYDVKMKEKGDIPEGYSVSREKKERFSLILESASTNQTSMYLCATSKSGGTYEQYFGPGTRLTVT.

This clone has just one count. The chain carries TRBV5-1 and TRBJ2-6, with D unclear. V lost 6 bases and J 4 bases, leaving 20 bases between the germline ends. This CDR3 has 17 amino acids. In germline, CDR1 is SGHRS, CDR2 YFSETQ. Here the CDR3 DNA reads TGCGCCAGCAAACGTAGTTACGCTAAAGAAGGGGCCAACGTCCTGACTTTC. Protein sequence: CASKRSYAKEGANVLTF.

The CDR3 nucleotides are TGTGCCAGCAGCGTACTGGGGAGCTCCTATAATTCACCCCTCCACTTT. Amino acids: CASSVLGSSYNSPLHF. V gene TRBV9 combines with J gene TRBJ1-6; D uncertain. V was pared by 1 base and J by 0 bases, with 8 bases between. Germline CDR1 and CDR2: SGDLS and YYNGEE. This CDR3 comprises 16 residues.

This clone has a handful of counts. CDR3 bases: TGCGCCAGCAGCCGGGTTGGGAACACTGAAGCTTTCTTT. As protein: CASSRVGNTEAFF. The rearrangement links TRBV5-1 to TRBJ1-1, with D unresolved. Between the trimmed V and J ends, which lost 4 bases and 1 base, there was a span of 8 bases. Germline CDR1 reads SGHRS; CDR2 reads YFSETQ. This CDR3 contains 13 residues.

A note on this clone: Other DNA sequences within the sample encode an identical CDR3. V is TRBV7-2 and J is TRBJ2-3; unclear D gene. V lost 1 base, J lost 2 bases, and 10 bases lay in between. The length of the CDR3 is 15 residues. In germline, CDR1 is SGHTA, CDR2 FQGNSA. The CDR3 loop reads CASSLVNSFTDTQYF. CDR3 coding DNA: TGTGCCAGCAGCTTAGTTAACTCATTCACAGATACGCAGTATTTT. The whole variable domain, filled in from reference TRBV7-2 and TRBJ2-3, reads GAGVSQSPSNKVTEKGKDVELRCDPISGHTALYWYRQSLGQGLEFLIYFQGNSAPDKSGLPSDRFSAERTGGSVSTLTIQRTQQEDSAVYLCASSLVNSFTDTQYFGPGTRLTVL.

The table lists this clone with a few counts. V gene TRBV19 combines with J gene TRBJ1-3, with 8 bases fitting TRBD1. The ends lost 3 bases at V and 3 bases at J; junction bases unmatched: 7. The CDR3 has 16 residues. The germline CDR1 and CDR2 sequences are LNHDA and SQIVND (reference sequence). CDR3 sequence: CASSIRGQGVGNTIYF. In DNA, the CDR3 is TGTGCCAGTAGTATTCGTGGACAGGGAGTTGGAAACACCATATATTTT.

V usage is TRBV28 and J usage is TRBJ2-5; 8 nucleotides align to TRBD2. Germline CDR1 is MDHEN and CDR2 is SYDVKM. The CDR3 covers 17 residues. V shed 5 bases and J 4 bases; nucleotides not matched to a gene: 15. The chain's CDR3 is CASSHFPRREVAETQYF. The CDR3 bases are TGTGCCAGCAGTCACTTCCCACGGCGGGAGGTAGCAGAGACCCAGTACTTC.

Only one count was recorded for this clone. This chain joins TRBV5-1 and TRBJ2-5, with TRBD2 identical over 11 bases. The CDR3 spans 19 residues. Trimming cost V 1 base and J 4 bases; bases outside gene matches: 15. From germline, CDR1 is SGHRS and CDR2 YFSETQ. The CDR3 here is CASSLSGAPLAGARETQYF. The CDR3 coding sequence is TGCGCCAGCAGCTTGTCGGGGGCCCCACTAGCGGGAGCCCGAGAGACCCAGTACTTC.

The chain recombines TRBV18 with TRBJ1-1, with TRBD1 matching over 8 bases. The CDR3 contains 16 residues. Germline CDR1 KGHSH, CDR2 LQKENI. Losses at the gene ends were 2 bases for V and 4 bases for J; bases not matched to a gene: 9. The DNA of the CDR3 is TGTGCCAGCTCACCAGACTCAGGGGGCGCATCCACTGAAGCTTTCTTT. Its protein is CASSPDSGGASTEAFF.

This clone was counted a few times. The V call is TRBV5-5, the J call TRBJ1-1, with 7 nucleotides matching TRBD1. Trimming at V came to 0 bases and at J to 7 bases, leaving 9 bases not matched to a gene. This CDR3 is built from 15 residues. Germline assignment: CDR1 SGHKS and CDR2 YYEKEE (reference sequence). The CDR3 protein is CASSLAPRGTVEAFF. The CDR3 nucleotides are TGTGCCAGCAGCTTGGCCCCTCGCGGGACAGTTGAAGCTTTCTTT.

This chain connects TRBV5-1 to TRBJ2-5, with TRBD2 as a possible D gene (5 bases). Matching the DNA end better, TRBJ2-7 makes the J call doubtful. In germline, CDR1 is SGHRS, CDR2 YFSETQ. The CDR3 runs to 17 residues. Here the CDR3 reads CASSLEFRSGFSYEQYF. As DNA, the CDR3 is TGCGCCAGCAGCTTGGAATTTCGAAGCGGTTTCTCCTACGAGCAGTACTTC.

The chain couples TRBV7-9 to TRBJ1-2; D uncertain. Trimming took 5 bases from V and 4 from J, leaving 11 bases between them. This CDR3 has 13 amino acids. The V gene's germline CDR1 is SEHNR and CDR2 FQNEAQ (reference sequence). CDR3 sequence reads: CASSLLEGYGYTF. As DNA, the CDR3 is TGTGCCAGCAGCCTGCTCGAGGGCTATGGCTACACCTTC.

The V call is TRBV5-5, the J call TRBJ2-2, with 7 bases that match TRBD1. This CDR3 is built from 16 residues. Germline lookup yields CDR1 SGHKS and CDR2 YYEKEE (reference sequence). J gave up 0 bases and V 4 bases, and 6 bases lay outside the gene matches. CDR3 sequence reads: CASSQGGTANTGELFF. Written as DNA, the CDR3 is TGTGCCAGCAGCCAAGGTGGGACAGCGAACACCGGGGAGCTGTTTTTT.

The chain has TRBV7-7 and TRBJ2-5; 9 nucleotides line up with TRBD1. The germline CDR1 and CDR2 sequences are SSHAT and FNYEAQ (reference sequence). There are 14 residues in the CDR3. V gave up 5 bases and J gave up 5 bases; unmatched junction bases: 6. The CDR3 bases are TGTGCCAGCAGCCCCGGGGACAGGGCTGAGACCCAGTACTTC. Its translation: CASSPGDRAETQYF.

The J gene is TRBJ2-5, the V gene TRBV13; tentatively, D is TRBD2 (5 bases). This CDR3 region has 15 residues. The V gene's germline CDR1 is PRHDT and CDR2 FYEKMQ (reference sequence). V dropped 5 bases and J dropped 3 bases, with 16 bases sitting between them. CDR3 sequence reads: CASSLRQETKETQYF. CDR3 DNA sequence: TGTGCCAGCAGCCTTCGCCAGGAGACTAAAGAGACCCAGTACTTC.

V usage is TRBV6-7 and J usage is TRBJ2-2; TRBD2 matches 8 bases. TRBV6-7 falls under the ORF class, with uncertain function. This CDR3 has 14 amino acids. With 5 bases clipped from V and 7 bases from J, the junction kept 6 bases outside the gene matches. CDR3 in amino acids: CASSPGGPVGELFF. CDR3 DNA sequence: TGTGCCAGCAGTCCGGGGGGGCCGGTCGGGGAGCTGTTTTTT.

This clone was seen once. The CDR3 coding sequence is TGTGCCAGCAGTATGACTCTCCGAACCTACGAGCAGTACTTC. It encodes CASSMTLRTYEQYF. This rearrangement joins TRBV5-5 to TRBJ2-7, with D uncertain. Trimming took off 5 bases at V and 2 bases at J, with 14 bases between the two ends. This CDR3 has 14 amino acids. CDR1 is SGHKS and CDR2 is YYEKEE in the germline V gene (reference sequence).

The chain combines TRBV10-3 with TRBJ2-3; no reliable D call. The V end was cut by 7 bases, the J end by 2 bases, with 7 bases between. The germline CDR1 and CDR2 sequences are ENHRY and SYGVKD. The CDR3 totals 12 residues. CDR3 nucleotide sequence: TGTGCCATCAATACAAACACAGATACGCAGTATTTT. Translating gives CAINTNTDTQYF.

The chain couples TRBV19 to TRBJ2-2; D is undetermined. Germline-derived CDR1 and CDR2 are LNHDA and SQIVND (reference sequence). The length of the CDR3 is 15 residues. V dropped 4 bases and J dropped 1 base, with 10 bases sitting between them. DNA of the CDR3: TGTGCCAGTAGTACCCACTTGCAGAACACCGGGGAGCTGTTTTTT. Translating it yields CASSTHLQNTGELFF.

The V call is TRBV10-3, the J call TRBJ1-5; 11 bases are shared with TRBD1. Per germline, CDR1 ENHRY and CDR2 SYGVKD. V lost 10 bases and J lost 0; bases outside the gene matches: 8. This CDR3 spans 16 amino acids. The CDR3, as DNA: TGTGCCACCTCGGGACAGGGGGGATATAGCAATCAGCCCCAGCATTTT. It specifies CATSGQGGYSNQPQHF.

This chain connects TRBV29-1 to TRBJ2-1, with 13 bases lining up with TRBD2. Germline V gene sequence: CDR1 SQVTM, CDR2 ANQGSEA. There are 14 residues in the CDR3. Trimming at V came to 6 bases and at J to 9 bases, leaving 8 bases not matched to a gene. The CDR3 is CSVFGLAGVSEQFF. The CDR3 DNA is TGCAGCGTCTTCGGACTAGCGGGAGTTAGTGAGCAGTTCTTC.